Below, one T cell receptor (beta chain) is given with its context. No cognate antigen has been identified for it. No base quality values were provided; no much bigger clone lies one nucleotide off. These data are taken from a study of a mutant IDH1 vaccine in newly diagnosed glioma (dated by TCRdb to about 2021). For the wider study: The roughly 32 treated patients were roughly 62% male and around 40% female, with a mean age of approximately 40 years. Prior to enrollment, standard therapy consisting of radiotherapy alone, temozolomide alone, or radiochemotherapy with temozolomide had been administered to patients, with the combination being received by most patients. Peripheral blood was drawn at six visits: V03 (baseline), V05, V07, V10, V12 and V13. For exploratory analyses, longitudinal TCRB deep sequencing was carried out in some 25 treated patients wherever samples were available. What the study reported, not specific to this receptor: No apparent relationship was observed between pseudoprogression and alterations in the top peripheral T cell clonotypes detected by TCRB sequencing. It was noted by the authors that analyses of patient blood samples could not be reproduced owing to sample limitations. PBMC samples for TCRB deep sequencing were selected based on availability. Immune responses induced by the vaccine were seen in around 94% of patients across multiple MHC alleles.

The sample's time point label, decoded: baseline, week 1 (first vaccination visit). Sample treatment or condition, as interpreted from the label and publication: pre-vaccination baseline after standard-of-care therapy. Newly diagnosed WHO grade 3 or 4 IDH1-mutant astrocytomas showing loss of nuclear ATRX were present in the donors. The samples were drawn from NOA16, a multicentre, single-arm, open-label phase I trial in Germany that tested a mutant IDH1 peptide vaccine in humans for the first time. Visit V03 blood draws served as the baseline sample for immunogenicity testing. Genomic DNA for TCRB sequencing was extracted from EDTA blood using the DNeasy Blood and Tissue Kit. Libraries were constructed by the immunoSEQ multiplex PCR assay. Rearranged TCR beta chain sequences were amplified with the hsTCRB Kit following the manufacturer's protocol. An Illumina MiSeq was used to sequence the TCRB libraries. The published analysis was carried out like this. The kit vendor's proprietary platform handled demultiplexing, trimming and gene mapping. TCRdb's version of the immuneACCESS table is confined to in-frame rearrangements and falls short of the full clone set. An unresolved V gene accounts for under half of the shortfall where checked; the remainder is of unknown origin. The DNA gave D and trimming, while V, J and clone size come from that table. This sample gives under 65,000 clones in total; 60% to 85% of them show up just once. The top ten constitute over 1.5% of the sample.

The CDR3, cysteine through phenylalanine, is 16 amino acids long. Left in the record is the CDR3 DNA by itself, 48 bases read in frame from the first base. Sequences MNHNY (CDR1) and SVGAGI (CDR2) are obtained from the germline V gene (reference sequence). The germline ends are 17 bases apart after V is trimmed by 4 bases and J by 4 bases. The starting material was PBMCs, obtained from a glioma patient treated with radiotherapy, temozolomide or both. This chain joins TRBV6-6 to TRBJ1-5; the D gene is not confidently resolved. This TCR derives from a woman between 35 and 50 years old with glioma. The CDR3 sequence is CASSSDDLAGNQPQHF. Here is the DNA: TGTGCCAGCAGTTCCGATGACCTTGCCGGAAATCAGCCCCAGCATTTT.